The present entry profiles one TCR beta chain with its context. This sample stems from a study of response to subunit inactivated influenza vaccine. With 3 bases clipped from V and 7 bases from J, the junction kept 6 bases outside the gene matches. Germline CDR1 reads SGHTA; CDR2 reads FQGNSA. CDR3 length: 14 amino acids. From the RT-PCR reads, TCRdb called clonotypes with MiXCR, one entry per CDR3 protein. This table holds about 540,000 distinct CDR3 sequences, around 25% found once. This sample was shared with a second study, whose subject was T cells expressing NK-cell markers. As that report states: UMIs accompanied the 5'RACE template switching by which TCR beta cDNA was made.

The material sequenced was CD4+ T cells sorted from PBMCs, taken roughly 13 days after vaccination. V gene TRBV7-2 combines with J gene TRBJ2-3; 8 bases are a match to TRBD1. The TCR was taken from a man aged 50 to 59 who received an inactivated influenza vaccine. CDR3 coding DNA: TGTGCCAGCAGCTTTCAGACAGGGGATCATACGCAGTATTTT. It is translated as CASSFQTGDHTQYF.